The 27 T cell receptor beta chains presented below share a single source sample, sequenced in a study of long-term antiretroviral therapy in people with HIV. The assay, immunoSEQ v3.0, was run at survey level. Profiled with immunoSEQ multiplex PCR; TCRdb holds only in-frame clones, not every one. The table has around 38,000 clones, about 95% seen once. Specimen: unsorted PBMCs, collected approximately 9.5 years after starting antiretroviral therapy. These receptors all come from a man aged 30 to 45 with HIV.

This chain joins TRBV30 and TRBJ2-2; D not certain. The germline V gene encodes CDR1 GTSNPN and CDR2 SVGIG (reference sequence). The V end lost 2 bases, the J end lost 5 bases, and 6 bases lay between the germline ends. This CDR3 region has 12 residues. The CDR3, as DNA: TGTGCCTGGAGTCTATATACCGGGGAGCTGTTTTTT. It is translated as CAWSLYTGELFF.

In DNA form, the CDR3 reads TGTGCCAGTAGTATCTTAGGGCAGGGGGCTAACTATGGCTACACCTTC. Residues: CASSILGQGANYGYTF. The chain carries TRBV19 and TRBJ1-2; 7 bases align to TRBD1. The germline V gene has CDR1 LNHDA and CDR2 SQIVND (reference sequence). The CDR3 contains 16 residues. Trimming at V came to 3 bases and at J to 0 bases, leaving 7 bases not matched to a gene.

CDR3 in amino acids: CASSLGGHPTQYF. The DNA of the CDR3 is TGTGCCAGCAGCTTAGGGGGACACCCTACGCAGTATTTT. The rearrangement joins TRBV11-2 to TRBJ2-3; D perhaps matches TRBD1 (6 bases). V shed 1 base and J shed 8 bases, with 10 bases lying between them. The CDR3 contains 13 residues. Germline CDR1 and CDR2: SGHAT and FQNNGV.

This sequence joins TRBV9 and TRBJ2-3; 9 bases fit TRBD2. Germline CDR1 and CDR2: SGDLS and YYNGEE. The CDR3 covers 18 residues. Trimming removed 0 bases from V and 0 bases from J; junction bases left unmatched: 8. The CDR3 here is CASSVVSGGSLSTDTQYF. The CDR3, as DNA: TGTGCCAGCAGCGTAGTAAGCGGGGGGAGCCTTAGCACAGATACGCAGTATTTT.

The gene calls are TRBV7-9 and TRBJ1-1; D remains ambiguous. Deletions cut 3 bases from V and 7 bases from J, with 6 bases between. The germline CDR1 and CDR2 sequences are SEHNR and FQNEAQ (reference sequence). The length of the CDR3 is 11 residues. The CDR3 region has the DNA TGTGCCAGCAGCTTGTGGGGTGAAGCTTTCTTT. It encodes CASSLWGEAFF.

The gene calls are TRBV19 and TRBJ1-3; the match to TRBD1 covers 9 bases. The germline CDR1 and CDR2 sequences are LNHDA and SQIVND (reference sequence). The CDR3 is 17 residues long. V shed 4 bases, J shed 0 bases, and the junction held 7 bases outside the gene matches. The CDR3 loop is CASSKSNRGLSGNTIYF. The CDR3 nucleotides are TGTGCCAGTAGTAAATCCAACAGGGGGCTCTCTGGAAACACCATATATTTT.

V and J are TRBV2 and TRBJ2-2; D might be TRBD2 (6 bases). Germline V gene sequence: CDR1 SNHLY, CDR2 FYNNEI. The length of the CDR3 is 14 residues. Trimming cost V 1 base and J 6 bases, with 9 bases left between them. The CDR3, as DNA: TGTGCCAGCAGTGAAGGGGGGGTGGCCGGGGAGCTGTTTTTT. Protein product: CASSEGGVAGELFF.

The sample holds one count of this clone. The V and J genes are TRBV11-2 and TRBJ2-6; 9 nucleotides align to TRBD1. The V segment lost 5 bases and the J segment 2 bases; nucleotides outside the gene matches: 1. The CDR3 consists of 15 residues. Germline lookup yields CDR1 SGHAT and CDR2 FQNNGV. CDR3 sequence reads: CASSRTGAGANVLTF. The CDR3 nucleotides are TGTGCCAGCAGCAGGACAGGGGCTGGGGCCAACGTCCTGACTTTC.

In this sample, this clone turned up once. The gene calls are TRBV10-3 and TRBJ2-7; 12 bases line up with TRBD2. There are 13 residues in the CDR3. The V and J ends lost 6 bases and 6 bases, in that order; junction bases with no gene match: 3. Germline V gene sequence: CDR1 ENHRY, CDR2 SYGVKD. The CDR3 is CAISPGLAGEQYV. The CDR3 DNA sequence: TGTGCCATCAGCCCGGGACTAGCGGGCGAGCAGTACGTC.

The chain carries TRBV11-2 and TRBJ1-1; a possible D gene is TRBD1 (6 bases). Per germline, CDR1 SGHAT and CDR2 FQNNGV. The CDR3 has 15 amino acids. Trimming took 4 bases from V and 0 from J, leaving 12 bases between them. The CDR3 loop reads CASSSGDLVNTEAFF. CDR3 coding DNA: TGTGCCAGCAGCTCAGGGGACCTAGTGAACACTGAAGCTTTCTTT.

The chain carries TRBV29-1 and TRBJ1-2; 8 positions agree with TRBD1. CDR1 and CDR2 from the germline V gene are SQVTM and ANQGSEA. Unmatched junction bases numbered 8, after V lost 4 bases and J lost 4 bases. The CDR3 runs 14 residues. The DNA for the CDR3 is TGCAGCGTTGGGGTCCCGGGACAGGCCTATGGCTACACCTTC. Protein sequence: CSVGVPGQAYGYTF.

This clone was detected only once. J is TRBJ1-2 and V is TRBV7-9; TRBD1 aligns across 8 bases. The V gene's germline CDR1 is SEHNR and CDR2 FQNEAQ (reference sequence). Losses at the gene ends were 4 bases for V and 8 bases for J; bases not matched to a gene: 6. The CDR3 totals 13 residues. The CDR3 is CASSYDRGGGYTF. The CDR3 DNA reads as TGTGCCAGCAGCTACGACAGGGGAGGAGGCTACACCTTC.

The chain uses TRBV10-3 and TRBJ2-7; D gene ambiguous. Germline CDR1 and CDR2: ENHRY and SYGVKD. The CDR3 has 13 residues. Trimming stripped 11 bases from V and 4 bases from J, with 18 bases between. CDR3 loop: CAPARLKTYEQYV. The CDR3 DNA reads TGTGCCCCGGCGCGGCTAAAAACTTACGAGCAGTACGTC.

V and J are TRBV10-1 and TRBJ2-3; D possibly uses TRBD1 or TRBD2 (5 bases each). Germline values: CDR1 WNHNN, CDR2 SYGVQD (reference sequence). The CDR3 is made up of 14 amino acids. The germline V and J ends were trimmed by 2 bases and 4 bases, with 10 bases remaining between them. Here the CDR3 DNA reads TGCGCCAGCAGTGAGGGGGGTGGCCCAGATACGCAGTATTTT. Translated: CASSEGGGPDTQYF.

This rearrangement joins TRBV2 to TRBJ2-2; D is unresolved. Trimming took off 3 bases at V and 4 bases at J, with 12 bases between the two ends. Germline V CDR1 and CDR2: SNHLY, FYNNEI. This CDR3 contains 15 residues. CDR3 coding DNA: TGTGCCAGCAGTGATCAGGTTGTGGGCACCGGGGAGCTGTTTTTT. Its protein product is CASSDQVVGTGELFF.

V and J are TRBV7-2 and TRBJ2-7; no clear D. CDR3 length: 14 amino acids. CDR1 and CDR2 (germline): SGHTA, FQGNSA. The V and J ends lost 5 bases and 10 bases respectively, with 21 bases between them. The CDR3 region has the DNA TGTGCCAGCAGCGCTTCCGGGCCCCACCTACGACAGTACTTC. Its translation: CASSASGPHLRQYF.

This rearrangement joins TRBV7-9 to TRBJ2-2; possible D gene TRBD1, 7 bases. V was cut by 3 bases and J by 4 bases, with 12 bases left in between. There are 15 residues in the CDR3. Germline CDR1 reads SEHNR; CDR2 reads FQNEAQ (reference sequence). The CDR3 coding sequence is TGTGCCAGCAGCTTCCCAGGGGGAGGCACCGGGGAGCTGTTTTTT. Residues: CASSFPGGGTGELFF.

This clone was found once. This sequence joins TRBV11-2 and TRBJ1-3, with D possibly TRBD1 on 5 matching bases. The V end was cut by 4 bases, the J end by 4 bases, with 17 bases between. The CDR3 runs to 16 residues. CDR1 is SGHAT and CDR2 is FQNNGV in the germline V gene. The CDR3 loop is CASSYKIPGSGNTIYF. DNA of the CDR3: TGTGCCAGCAGCTATAAAATTCCAGGGTCAGGAAACACCATATATTTT.

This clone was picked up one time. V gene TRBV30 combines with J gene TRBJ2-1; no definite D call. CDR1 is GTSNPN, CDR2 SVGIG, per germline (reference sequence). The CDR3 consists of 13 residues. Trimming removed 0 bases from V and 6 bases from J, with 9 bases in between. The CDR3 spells CAWSVGHGNEQFF. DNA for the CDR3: TGTGCCTGGAGTGTCGGGCACGGCAATGAGCAGTTCTTC.

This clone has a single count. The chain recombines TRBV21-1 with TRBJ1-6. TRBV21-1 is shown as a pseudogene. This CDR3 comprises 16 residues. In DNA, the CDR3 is TGTGCCAGCAGCAAGTTCGGCAGAACCTATAATTCACCCCTCCACTTT. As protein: CASSKFGRTYNSPLHF.

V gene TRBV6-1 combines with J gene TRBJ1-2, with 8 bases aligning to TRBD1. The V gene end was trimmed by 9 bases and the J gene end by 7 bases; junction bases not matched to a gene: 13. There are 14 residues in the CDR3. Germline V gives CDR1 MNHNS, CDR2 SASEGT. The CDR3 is CASPKGQGASGYTF. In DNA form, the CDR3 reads TGTGCCAGTCCCAAGGGGCAGGGGGCGAGTGGCTACACCTTC.

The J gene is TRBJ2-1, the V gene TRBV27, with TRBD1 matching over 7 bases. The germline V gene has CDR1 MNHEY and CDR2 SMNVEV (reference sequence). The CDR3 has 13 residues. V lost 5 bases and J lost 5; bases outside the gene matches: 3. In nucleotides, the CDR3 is TGTGCCAGCAGTCCGGGACAGCACAATGAGCAGTTCTTC. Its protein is CASSPGQHNEQFF.

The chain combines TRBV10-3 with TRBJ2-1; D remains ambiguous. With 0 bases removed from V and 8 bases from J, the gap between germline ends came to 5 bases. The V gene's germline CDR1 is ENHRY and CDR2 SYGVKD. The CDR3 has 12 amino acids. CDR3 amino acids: CAISESLDEQFF. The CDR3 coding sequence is TGTGCCATCAGTGAGTCGTTAGATGAGCAGTTCTTC.

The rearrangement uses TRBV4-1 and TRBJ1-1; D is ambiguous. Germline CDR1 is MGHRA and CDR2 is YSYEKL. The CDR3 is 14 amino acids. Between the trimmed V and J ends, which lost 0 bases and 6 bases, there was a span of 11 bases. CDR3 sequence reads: CASSQERGWAEAFF. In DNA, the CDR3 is TGCGCCAGCAGCCAAGAGCGGGGATGGGCTGAAGCTTTCTTT.

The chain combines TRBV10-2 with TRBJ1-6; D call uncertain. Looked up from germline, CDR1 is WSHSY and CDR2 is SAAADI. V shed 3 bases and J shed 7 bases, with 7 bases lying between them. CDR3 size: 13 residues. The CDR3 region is CASSDLANSPLHF. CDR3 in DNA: TGCGCCAGCAGTGATTTGGCCAATTCACCCCTCCACTTT.

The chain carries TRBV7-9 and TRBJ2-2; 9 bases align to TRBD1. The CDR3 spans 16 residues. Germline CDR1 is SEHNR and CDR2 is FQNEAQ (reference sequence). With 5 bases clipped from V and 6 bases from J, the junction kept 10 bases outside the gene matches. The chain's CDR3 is CASSTGDRVGPGELFF. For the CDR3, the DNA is TGTGCCAGCAGCACAGGGGACAGGGTGGGGCCCGGGGAGCTGTTTTTT.

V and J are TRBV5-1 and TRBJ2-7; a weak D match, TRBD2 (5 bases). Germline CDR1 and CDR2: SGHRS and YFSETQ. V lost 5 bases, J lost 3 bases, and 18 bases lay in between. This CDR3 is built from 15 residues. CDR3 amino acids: CASRISQDGGYEQYF. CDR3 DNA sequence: TGCGCCAGCAGGATATCCCAGGACGGAGGCTACGAGCAGTACTTC.